These T cell receptor beta chains were read from a single sample in a study of T cell responses to AZD1222 COVID-19 vaccine. Here immunoSEQ multiplex PCR was the method, and the copy in TCRdb shows in-frame clones only, minus some. The sample has about 270,000 clones, 90% to 95% seen once. The sequences come from peripheral blood, collected 28 days after the second AZD1222 dose. The receptors were sampled from an adult who received the AZD1222 COVID-19 vaccine. Both conserved end residues are trimmed from each CDR3.

v_gene,CDR3aa
TRBV18,ASSPPYRAAEGTQY
TRBV11-2,ASSLVRKTEAF
TRBV3-1/TRBV3-2,ASSPGGARGTEAF
TRBV12-2,ASRSGQGAKPQH
TRBV28,ASSLGDGSYEQY
TRBV6-5,ASRPREVGNQPQH
TRBV10-3,ATTRQSSYEQY
TRBV7-3,ASSLRGVGTGETQY
TRBV7-2,ASSRTSGANTGELF
TRBV7-2,ASSFRQGPREQY
TRBV5-1,ASSLGIINTGELF
TRBV25-1,ASRGSNYGYT
TRBV7-9,ASSLEFAVPMNTEAF
TRBV7-2,ASSVLTGMTNEKLF
TRBV21-1,ASSSRGLRRDSPLH
TRBV4-1,ASSQDQGRAGTEAF
TRBV2,ASSAGAGYYGYT
TRBV5-1,ASSSYLGGALQETQY
TRBV4-1,ASSPLAGVGTGELF
TRBV5-8,ASSLGTRGKNEQF
TRBV28,ASCGGTGGIGY
TRBV28,ASSLLPRGTGELF
TRBV18,ASSLGAGEVEQY
TRBV6-5,ASSPRGPVRGGYT
TRBV20-1,SASAGGGSNQPQH
TRBV6-4,ASGAGHTDTQY
TRBV29-1,SVDEQGSEQY
TRBV3-1/TRBV3-2,ASSQDWRGQGNQPQH
TRBV18,ASSPFGTGTYEQY
TRBV29-1,SVPDTQY
TRBV2,ASSESWGAKGYT
TRBV20-1,SCTAEEQY
TRBV27,ASSFRAGTLFYEQY
TRBV19,ASSPWDGSSGNTIY
TRBV5-1,ASTEQGNYGYT
TRBV2,ASSEMNTEAF
TRBV7-3,ASRRDSGSPLH
TRBV6-5,ASRGQSSYNSPLH
TRBV11-1,ASSLGLDEAF
TRBV4-2,ASSPGGPAKNEKLF
TRBV19,ASSLGVNTEAF
TRBV6-5,ASSRGYLAQY
TRBV19,ASSWDRVGGYT
TRBV12-3/TRBV12-4,ASGRRGMGYT
TRBV12-3/TRBV12-4,ASRQSGDQPQH
TRBV5-5,ASSLEAPGTRGVNQPQH
TRBV7-9,ASSLVGAGETQY
TRBV5-5,ASSLAETQY
TRBV5-1,ASSLTGQAPQEQY
TRBV28,ASRSPGQSSYEQY
TRBV19,ASLGQGWVEAF